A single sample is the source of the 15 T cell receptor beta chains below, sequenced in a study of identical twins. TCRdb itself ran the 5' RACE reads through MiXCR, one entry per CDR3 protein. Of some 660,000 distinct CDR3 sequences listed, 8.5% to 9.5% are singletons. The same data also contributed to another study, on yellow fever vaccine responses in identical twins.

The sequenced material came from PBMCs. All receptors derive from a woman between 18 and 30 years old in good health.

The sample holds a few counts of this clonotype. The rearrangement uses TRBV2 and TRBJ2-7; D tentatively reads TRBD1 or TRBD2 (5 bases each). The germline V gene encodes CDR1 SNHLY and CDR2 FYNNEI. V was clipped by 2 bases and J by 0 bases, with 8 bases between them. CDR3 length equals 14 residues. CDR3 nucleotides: TGTGCCAGCAGTGAATTTGGGACCTCCTACGAGCAGTACTTC. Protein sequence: CASSEFGTSYEQYF.

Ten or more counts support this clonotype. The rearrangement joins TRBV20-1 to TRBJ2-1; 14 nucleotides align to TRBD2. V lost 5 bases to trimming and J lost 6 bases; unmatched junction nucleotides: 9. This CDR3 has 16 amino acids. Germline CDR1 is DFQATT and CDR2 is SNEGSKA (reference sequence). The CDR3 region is CSAFRSGTSGSNEQFF. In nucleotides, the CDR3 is TGCAGTGCTTTTCGATCCGGGACTAGCGGGAGCAATGAGCAGTTCTTC.

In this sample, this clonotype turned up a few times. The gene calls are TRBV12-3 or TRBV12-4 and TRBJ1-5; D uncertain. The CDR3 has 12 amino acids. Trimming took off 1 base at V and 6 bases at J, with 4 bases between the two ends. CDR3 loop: CASSLEPQPQHF. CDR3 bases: TGTGCCAGCAGTTTAGAACCTCAGCCCCAGCATTTT.

CDR3 bases: TGTGCCAGCAGTCGTAAGGGGGGTGGTGTCACTGAAGCTTTCTTT. Encoded protein: CASSRKGGGVTEAFF. The genes are TRBV12-3 or TRBV12-4 and TRBJ1-1; a weak D match, TRBD1 (6 bases). This CDR3 has 15 residues. With 5 bases removed from V and 4 bases from J, the gap between germline ends came to 17 bases.

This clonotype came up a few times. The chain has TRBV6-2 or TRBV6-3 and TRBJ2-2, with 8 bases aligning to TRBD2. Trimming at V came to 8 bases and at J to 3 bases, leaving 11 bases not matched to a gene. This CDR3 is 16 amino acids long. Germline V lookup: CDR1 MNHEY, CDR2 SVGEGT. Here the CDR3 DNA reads TGTGCCAGCTTCTTTCCCCGGGAGGGATACACCGGGGAGCTGTTTTTT. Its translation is CASFFPREGYTGELFF.

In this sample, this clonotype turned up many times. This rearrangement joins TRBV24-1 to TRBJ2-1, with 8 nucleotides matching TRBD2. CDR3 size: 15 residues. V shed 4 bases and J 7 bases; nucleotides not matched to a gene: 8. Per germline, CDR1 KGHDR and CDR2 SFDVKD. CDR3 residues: CATSEGTSGGNEQFF. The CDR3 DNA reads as TGTGCCACCAGTGAGGGGACTAGTGGGGGGAATGAGCAGTTCTTC.

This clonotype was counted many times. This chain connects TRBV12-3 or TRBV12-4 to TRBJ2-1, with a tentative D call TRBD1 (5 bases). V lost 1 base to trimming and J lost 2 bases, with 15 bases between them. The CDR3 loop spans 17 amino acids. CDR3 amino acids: CASSLGPRTLTYNEQFF. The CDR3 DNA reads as TGTGCCAGCAGTTTAGGCCCTAGGACACTTACCTACAATGAGCAGTTCTTC.

The CDR3 here is CSARTSGASDTQYF. The CDR3 DNA reads TGCAGTGCTCGGACTAGCGGGGCTTCAGATACGCAGTATTTT. The V and J genes are TRBV20-1 and TRBJ2-3; 12 bases align to TRBD2. V lost 5 bases, J lost 4 bases, and 4 bases stayed unmatched. Germline V CDR1 and CDR2: DFQATT, SNEGSKA (reference sequence). The length of the CDR3 is 14 residues.

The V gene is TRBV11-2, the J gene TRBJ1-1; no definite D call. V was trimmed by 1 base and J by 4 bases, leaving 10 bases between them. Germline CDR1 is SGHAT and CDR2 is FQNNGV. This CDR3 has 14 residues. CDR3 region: CASSLVTEGTEAFF. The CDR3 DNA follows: TGTGCCAGCAGCTTAGTTACTGAGGGCACTGAAGCTTTCTTT.

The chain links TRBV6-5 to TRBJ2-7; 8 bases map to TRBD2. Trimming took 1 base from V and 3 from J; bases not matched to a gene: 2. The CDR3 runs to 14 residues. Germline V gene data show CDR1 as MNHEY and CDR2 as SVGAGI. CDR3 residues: CASSYYGGGYEQYF. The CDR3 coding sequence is TGTGCCAGCAGTTACTACGGGGGGGGCTACGAGCAGTACTTC.

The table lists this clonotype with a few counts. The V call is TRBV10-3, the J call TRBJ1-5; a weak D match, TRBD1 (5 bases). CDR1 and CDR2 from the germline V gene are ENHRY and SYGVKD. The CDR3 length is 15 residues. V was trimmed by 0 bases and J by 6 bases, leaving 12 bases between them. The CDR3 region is CAISESKTGGQPQHF. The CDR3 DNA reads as TGTGCCATCAGTGAGTCGAAAACAGGAGGTCAGCCCCAGCATTTT.

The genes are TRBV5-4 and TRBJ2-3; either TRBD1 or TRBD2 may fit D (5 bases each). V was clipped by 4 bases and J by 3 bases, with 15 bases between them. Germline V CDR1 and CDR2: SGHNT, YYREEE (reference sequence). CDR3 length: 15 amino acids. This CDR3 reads CASSRPGPPTDTQYF. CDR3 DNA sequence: TGTGCCAGCAGCCGTCCGGGACCCCCAACAGATACGCAGTATTTT.

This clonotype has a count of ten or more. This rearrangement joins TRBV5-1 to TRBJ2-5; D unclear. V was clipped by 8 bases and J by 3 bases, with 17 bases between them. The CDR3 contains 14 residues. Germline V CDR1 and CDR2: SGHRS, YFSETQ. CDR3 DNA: TGCGCCAGGAAGGGTGAAGCCTTTGAAGAGACCCAGTACTTC. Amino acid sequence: CARKGEAFEETQYF.

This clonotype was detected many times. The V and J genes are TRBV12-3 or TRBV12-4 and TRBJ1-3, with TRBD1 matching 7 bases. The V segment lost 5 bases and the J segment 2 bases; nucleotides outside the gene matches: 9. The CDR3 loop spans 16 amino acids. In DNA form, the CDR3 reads TGTGCCAGCAGTCGATATCTTGACAGGGCTGGAAACACCATATATTTT. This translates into CASSRYLDRAGNTIYF.

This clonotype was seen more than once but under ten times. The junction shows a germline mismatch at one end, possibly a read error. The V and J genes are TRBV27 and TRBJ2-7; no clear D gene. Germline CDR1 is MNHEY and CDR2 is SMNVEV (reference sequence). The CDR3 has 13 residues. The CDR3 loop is CASSLMGSSEQYF. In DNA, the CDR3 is TGTGCCAGCAGTTTGATGGGGTCCTCCGAGCAGTACTTC.